Below, 11 T cell receptor beta chains from the same sample are listed, as sequenced in a study of shared clonotypes between healthy human individuals. Generated by immunoSEQ multiplex PCR, the TCRdb table keeps only in-frame clones and is missing some. The top ten hold approximately 1% of the sample, which has roughly 2,000,000 clones, just under 95% seen once. The naive CD8 population came from CD45RO-negative cells selected for CCR7, without terminally differentiated effector memory CD45RA+ cells. What was sequenced was naive CD8+ T cells sorted from blood. Receptors originate from a man aged 18-30 years in good health.

Details on this clone: The same CDR3 can be traced to other DNA sequences in this sample. The CDR3 spells CASSLSGTSGYNEQFF. DNA of the CDR3: TGTGCCAGCAGTTTATCGGGGACTAGCGGTTACAATGAGCAGTTCTTC. The chain has TRBV27 and TRBJ2-1, with 11 positions matching TRBD2. The length of the CDR3 is 16 residues. After removal of 0 bases from V and 4 bases from J, the junction contained 2 bases not matched to a gene. CDR1 and CDR2 (germline): MNHEY, SMNVEV (reference sequence).

V is TRBV11-2 and J is TRBJ2-5, with D perhaps matching TRBD1 (6 bases). The CDR3 runs 14 residues. V shed 5 bases and J shed 4 bases, with 14 bases lying between them. Germline CDR1 SGHAT, CDR2 FQNNGV. In DNA form, the CDR3 reads TGTGCCAGCAGCACTGCCCCGGACAGAGAGACCCAGTACTTC. Protein sequence: CASSTAPDRETQYF.

The rearrangement links TRBV29-1 to TRBJ2-7, with D maybe TRBD2 (6 bases). Trimming stripped 3 bases from V and 6 bases from J, with 9 bases between. The CDR3 extends over 11 amino acids. From germline, CDR1 is SQVTM and CDR2 ANQGSEA. Here the CDR3 reads CSVDEGLEQYF. The CDR3 DNA is TGCAGCGTTGATGAGGGACTCGAGCAGTACTTC.

This chain links TRBV5-4 with TRBJ2-4, with D perhaps matching TRBD2 (6 bases). The CDR3 spans 14 residues. Germline CDR1 and CDR2: SGHNT and YYREEE (reference sequence). The germline V and J ends were trimmed by 1 base and 5 bases, with 10 bases remaining between them. CDR3 coding DNA: TGTGCCAGCAGCTTGTTAGGCGGGGAAAACATTCAGTACTTC. This gives the protein CASSLLGGENIQYF. Supplemented by reference TRBV5-4 and TRBJ2-4, the full variable domain reads ETGVTQSPTHLIKTRGQQVTLRCSSQSGHNTVSWYQQALGQGPQFIFQYYREEENGRGNFPPRFSGLQFPNYSSELNVNALELDDSALYLCASSLLGGENIQYFGAGTRLSVL.

On this clone: Other nucleotide sequences in the sample specify the same CDR3. This chain joins TRBV29-1 and TRBJ2-7, with TRBD1 matching over 7 bases. With V trimmed by 0 bases and J by 3 bases, 5 bases remained unmatched. The CDR3 is made up of 14 amino acids. Germline lookup yields CDR1 SQVTM and CDR2 ANQGSEA. The CDR3 DNA reads TGCAGCGTTGAAGATCGGGACAGAGACTACGAGCAGTACTTC. It translates to CSVEDRDRDYEQYF.

The chain carries TRBV27 and TRBJ2-7; the match to TRBD1 covers 9 bases. The CDR3 loop spans 15 amino acids. Germline CDR1 is MNHEY and CDR2 is SMNVEV (reference sequence). V dropped 5 bases and J dropped 5; count of bases not matched to a gene: 10. CDR3 DNA sequence: TGTGCCAGCAGTCGGTCTCCTTGGACAGGGGACGAGCAGTACTTC. Its translation: CASSRSPWTGDEQYF.

V is TRBV29-1 and J is TRBJ2-7, with 9 bases fitting TRBD1. J gave up 0 bases and V 5 bases, and 5 bases lay outside the gene matches. Germline CDR1 and CDR2: SQVTM and ANQGSEA. CDR3 size: 14 residues. In DNA, the CDR3 is TGCAGCGTTCTGGGGACAGGGAGCTCCTACGAGCAGTACTTC. It codes for CSVLGTGSSYEQYF.

This clone was observed a single time. The chain links TRBV9 to TRBJ1-2, with 7 positions matching TRBD1. The trim removed 1 base at V and 10 bases at J, leaving 4 bases unmatched. The germline gives CDR1 SGDLS, CDR2 YYNGEE. CDR3 length equals 12 residues. This CDR3 is CASSVRDSDYTF. The DNA for the CDR3 is TGTGCCAGCAGCGTAAGGGACAGCGACTACACCTTC.

The gene calls are TRBV4-3 and TRBJ2-7, with a possible D match to TRBD1 (6 bases). The CDR3 extends over 13 amino acids. Germline V gene data show CDR1 as LGHNA and CDR2 as YSLEER. Trimming cost V 2 bases and J 6 bases, with 11 bases left between them. This CDR3 is CASSQIQGAEQYF. As DNA, the CDR3 is TGCGCCAGCAGCCAAATACAGGGCGCCGAGCAGTACTTC.

This rearrangement joins TRBV27 to TRBJ2-7, with 9 bases identical to TRBD2. The CDR3 is 14 amino acids. Trimming cost V 6 bases and J 2 bases; bases outside gene matches: 5. The V gene's germline CDR1 is MNHEY and CDR2 SMNVEV (reference sequence). The CDR3 DNA reads TGTGCCAGCAGCGTAGCGGGAGTCGCCTACGAGCAGTACTTC. Translation gives CASSVAGVAYEQYF.

A note on this clone: Other DNA sequences from this sample encode an identical CDR3 as well. The V call is TRBV10-1, the J call TRBJ1-1, with unresolved D. This CDR3 comprises 12 residues. V was shortened by 3 bases and J by 5 bases, with 7 bases between the two germline ends. Per the germline V gene, CDR1 is WNHNN and CDR2 is SYGVQD (reference sequence). CDR3 in DNA: TGCGCCAGCAGTGAATCGAATACTGAAGCTTTCTTT. Its translation: CASSESNTEAFF.